The clone carrying this T cell receptor beta chain was observed a few times. Using a J-beta primer mix together with a sample-barcoded 5' primer, a second PCR was run for 7 to 11 cycles. TCRdb re-analysed the 5' RACE reads in MiXCR, keeping a single row per CDR3 protein. The table includes hundreds of thousands of distinct CDR3 sequences, approximately 40% detected once. This entry is derived from a study of blood T cells in healthy people across ages. This TCR derives from a man of 80 years or more in good health. Sequenced sample: blood.

CDR3 residues: CSVGGQGRNEKLFF. The CDR3 DNA is TGCAGCGTGGGCGGACAGGGAAGGAATGAAAAACTGTTTTTT. The chain joins TRBV29-1 to TRBJ1-4, with 8 positions matching TRBD1. The CDR3 runs 14 residues. Germline CDR1 SQVTM, CDR2 ANQGSEA. J gave up 5 bases and V 6 bases, and 8 bases lay outside the gene matches.